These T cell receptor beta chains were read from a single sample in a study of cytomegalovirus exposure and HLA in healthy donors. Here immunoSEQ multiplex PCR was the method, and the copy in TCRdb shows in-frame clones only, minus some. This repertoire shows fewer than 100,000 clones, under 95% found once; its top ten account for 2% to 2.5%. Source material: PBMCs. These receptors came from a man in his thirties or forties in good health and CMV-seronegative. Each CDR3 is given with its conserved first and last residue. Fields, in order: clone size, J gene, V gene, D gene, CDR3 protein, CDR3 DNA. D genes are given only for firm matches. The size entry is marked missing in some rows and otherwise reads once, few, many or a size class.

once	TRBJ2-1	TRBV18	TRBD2	CASSPQGLAYNEQFF	TGTGCCAGCTCACCACAAGGACTAGCTTACAATGAGCAGTTCTTC
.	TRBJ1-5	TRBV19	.	CASSTLVGQPQHF	TGTGCCAGTAGTACGCTGGTGGGCCAGCCCCAGCATTTT
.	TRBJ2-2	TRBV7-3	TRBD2	CASSLTAGVASTGELFF	TGTGCCAGCAGCTTAACGGCGGGAGTAGCTAGCACCGGGGAGCTGTTTTTT
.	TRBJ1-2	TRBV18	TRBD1	CASSPKQGDYGYTF	TGTGCCAGCTCACCTAAACAGGGGGACTATGGCTACACCTTC
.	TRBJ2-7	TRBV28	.	CASSFARVIFPYEQYF	TGTGCCAGCAGTTTCGCCAGGGTCATATTCCCCTACGAGCAGTACTTC
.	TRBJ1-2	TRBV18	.	CASSSNRDTNYGYTF	TGTGCCAGCTCTTCCAACCGGGACACCAACTATGGCTACACCTTC
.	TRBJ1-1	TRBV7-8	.	CASSFTSTEAFF	TGTGCCAGCAGCTTCACATCAACTGAAGCTTTCTTT
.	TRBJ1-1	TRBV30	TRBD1	CAWGPGQDTEAFF	TGTGCCTGGGGCCCGGGACAGGACACTGAAGCTTTCTTT
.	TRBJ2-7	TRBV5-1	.	CASSPNPAPEGEQYF	TGCGCCAGCAGCCCTAATCCGGCCCCGGAGGGCGAGCAGTACTTC
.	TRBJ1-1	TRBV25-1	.	CASSGISTTEAFF	TGTGCCAGCAGCGGGATCAGTACCACTGAAGCTTTCTTT
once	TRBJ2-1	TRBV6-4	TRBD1	CASSDSEGAPPNEQFF	TGTGCCAGCAGTGACTCCGAGGGGGCCCCCCCCAATGAGCAGTTCTTC
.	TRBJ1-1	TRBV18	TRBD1	CASSPDRGITEAFF	TGTGCCAGCTCACCTGACAGGGGGATCACTGAAGCTTTCTTT
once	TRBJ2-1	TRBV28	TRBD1	CASSLALGTEYNEQFF	TGTGCCAGCAGTTTGGCTCTCGGGACAGAATACAATGAGCAGTTCTTC
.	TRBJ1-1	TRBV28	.	CASSPARVGTEAFF	TGTGCCAGCAGCCCTGCCCGGGTCGGCACTGAAGCTTTCTTT
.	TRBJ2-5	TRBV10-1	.	CASSETAEQETQYF	TGCGCCAGCAGTGAAACAGCGGAACAAGAGACCCAGTACTTC
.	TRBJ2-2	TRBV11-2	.	CASSLAPVPNHNTGELFF	TGTGCCAGCAGCTTAGCTCCAGTCCCCAATCATAACACCGGGGAGCTGTTTTTT
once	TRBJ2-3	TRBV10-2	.	CASRASDGTDTQYF	TGCGCCAGCAGGGCTAGCGATGGCACAGATACGCAGTATTTT
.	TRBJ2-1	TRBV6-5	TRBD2	CASSYGGSGIEQFF	TGTGCCAGCAGTTACGGAGGGAGCGGGATCGAGCAGTTCTTC
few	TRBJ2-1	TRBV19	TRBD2	CASSPIPGLEIFRTYNEQFF	TGTGCCAGTAGTCCAATACCGGGACTAGAAATTTTTAGAACCTACAATGAGCAGTTCTTC
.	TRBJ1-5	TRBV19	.	CASSIPGGNQPQHF	TGTGCCAGTAGTATCCCGGGGGGCAATCAGCCCCAGCATTTT
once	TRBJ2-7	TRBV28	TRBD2	CASRPGLESSEQYF	TGTGCCAGCAGACCGGGACTAGAAAGTTCCGAGCAGTACTTC
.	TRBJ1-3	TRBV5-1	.	CATSPGGIGNTIYF	TGCGCCACCTCACCTGGAGGGATTGGAAACACCATATATTTT
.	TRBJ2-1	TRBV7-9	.	CASSSDSREQFF	TGTGCCAGCAGCTCGGACAGCCGTGAGCAGTTCTTC
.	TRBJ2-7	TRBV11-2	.	CASSLAYEQYF	TGTGCCAGCAGCTTAGCATACGAGCAGTACTTC
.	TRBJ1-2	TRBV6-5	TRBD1	CASSRDRDGGYTF	TGTGCCAGCAGCCGCGACAGGGATGGAGGCTACACCTTC
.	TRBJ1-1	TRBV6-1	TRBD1	CASSEPGQARGGMNTEAFF	TGTGCCAGCAGTGAGCCGGGACAGGCCCGTGGGGGAATGAACACTGAAGCTTTCTTT
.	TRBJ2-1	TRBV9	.	CASSPRRSSGSTNEQFF	TGTGCCAGCAGCCCCCGGAGGAGCTCGGGGAGCACCAATGAGCAGTTCTTC
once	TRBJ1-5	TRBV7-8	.	CASSPGLNSNQPQHF	TGTGCCAGCAGCCCGGGACTCAATAGCAATCAGCCCCAGCATTTT
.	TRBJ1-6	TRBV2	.	CASSGTRNSPLHF	TGTGCCAGCAGTGGGACAAGGAATTCACCCCTCCACTTT